This TCR beta chain was observed in a study of control samples from healthy donors and cancer patients. Clones were sequenced by immunoSEQ multiplex PCR, and TCRdb holds only the in-frame ones, with some missing. The sample gives roughly 84,000 clones, about 91% of which show up once; 6.5% to 7.5% is in the top ten. Germline CDR1 MNHNS, CDR2 SASEGT. The CDR3 has 18 residues. The V gene end was trimmed by 4 bases and the J gene end by 2 bases; junction bases not matched to a gene: 14. The source material was blood. V usage is TRBV6-1 and J usage is TRBJ2-5; 9 nucleotides agree with TRBD2. The TCR was taken from a man aged 50 to 59 in good health. CDR3 DNA: TGTGCCAGCAGTGCTCAAATAGCGGGGGTTACTTTACAAGAGACCCAGTACTTC. It yields the protein CASSAQIAGVTLQETQYF.